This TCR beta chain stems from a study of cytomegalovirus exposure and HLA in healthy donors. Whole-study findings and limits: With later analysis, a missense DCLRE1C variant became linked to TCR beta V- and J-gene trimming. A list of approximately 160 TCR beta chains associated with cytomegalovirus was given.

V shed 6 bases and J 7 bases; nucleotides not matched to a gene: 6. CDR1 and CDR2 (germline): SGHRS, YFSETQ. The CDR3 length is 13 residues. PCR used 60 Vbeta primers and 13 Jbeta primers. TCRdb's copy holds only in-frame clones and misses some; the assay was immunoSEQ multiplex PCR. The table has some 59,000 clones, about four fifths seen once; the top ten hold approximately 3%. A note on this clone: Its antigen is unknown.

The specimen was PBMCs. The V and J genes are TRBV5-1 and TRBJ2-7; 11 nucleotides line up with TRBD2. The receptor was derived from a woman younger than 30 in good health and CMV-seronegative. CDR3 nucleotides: TGCGCCAGCAATCTAGCGGGAGGCCGGGAGCAGTACTTC. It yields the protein CASNLAGGREQYF.